This T cell receptor (beta chain) is from a study of PD-1 blockade in classical Hodgkin lymphoma. The V and J ends lost 5 bases and 6 bases respectively, with 10 bases between them. The CDR3 has 13 amino acids. CDR1 and CDR2 (germline): SGHAT, FQDESV (reference sequence). The method was immunoSEQ multiplex PCR; TCRdb's version includes in-frame clones alone and lacks a portion of them. The sample contains about 21,000 clones, approximately 85% of which appear only once. There are a few counts of this clone. What it binds is not known. Time point specified: cycle 4 day 1 (C4D1), after more than five weeks of nivolumab. All the patients suffered relapse after autologous stem cell transplantation, and brentuximab vedotin exposure differed. Study outcomes and limitations: Baseline diversity resembling that of newly diagnosed patients was seen in complete responders.

The gene calls are TRBV11-1 and TRBJ2-2; no definite D call. The receptor comes from a human donor with classical Hodgkin lymphoma. The sample consisted of peripheral blood mononuclear cells (PBMCs), taken before the fourth cycle of nivolumab. The CDR3 nucleotides read TGTGCCAGCAGCCGCAGCCGGCCCGGGGAGCTGTTTTTT. This sequence encodes CASSRSRPGELFF.